This T cell receptor beta chain was documented in a study of beta chain features in type 1 diabetes. The V and J ends lost 1 base and 9 bases respectively, with 22 bases between them. Germline V gives CDR1 SGHDN, CDR2 FVKESK. The CDR3 is 18 amino acids. Study results and caveats: Type 1 diabetes patients showed fewer insertions and more deletions at VDJ junctions.

This clone has only a few counts. Its antigen is still unknown. Expressed TCRB transcripts were sequenced because the isolated RNA had all been reverse transcribed beforehand. Sequencing used immunoSEQ multiplex PCR; TCRdb keeps in-frame clones, though not all of them. The data hold 600,000 to 650,000 clones, with around a sixth observed a single time. Sequencing was done on a sample of naive CD4+ T cells from blood. The sequence was collected from a man in his late teens or twenties in good health. The chain links TRBV14 to TRBJ2-6, with D perhaps TRBD1 (5 bases). The CDR3 DNA is TGTGCCAGCAGCCAAGTCACACAAAGACTCTGGGGCGGCAACGTCCTGACTTTC. Residues: CASSQVTQRLWGGNVLTF.